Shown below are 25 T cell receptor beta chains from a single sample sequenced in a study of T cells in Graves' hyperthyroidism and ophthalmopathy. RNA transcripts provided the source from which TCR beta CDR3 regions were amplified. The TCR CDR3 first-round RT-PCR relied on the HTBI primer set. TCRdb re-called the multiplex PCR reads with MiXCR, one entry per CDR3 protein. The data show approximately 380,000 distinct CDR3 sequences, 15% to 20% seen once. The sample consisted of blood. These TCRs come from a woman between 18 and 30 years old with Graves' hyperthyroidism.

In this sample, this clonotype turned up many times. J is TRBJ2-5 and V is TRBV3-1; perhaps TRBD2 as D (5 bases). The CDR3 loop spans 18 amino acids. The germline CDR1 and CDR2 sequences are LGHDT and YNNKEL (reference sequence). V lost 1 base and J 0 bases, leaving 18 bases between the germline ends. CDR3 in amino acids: CASSQAYGKRTNQETQYF. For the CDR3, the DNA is TGTGCCAGCAGCCAAGCATACGGGAAGAGGACCAACCAAGAGACCCAGTACTTC.

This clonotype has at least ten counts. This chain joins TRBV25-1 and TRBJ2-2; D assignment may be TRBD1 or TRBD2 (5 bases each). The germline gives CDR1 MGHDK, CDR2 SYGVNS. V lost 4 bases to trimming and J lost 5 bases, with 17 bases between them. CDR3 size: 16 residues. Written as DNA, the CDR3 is TGTGCCAGCAGTGGGGGATCGTGGGGGTGGACCGGGGAGCTGTTTTTT. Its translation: CASSGGSWGWTGELFF. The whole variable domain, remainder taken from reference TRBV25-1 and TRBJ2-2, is EADIYQTPRYLVIGTGKKITLECSQTMGHDKMYWYQQDPGMELHLIHYSYGVNSTEKGDLSSESTVSRIRTEHFPLTLESARPSHTSQYLCASSGGSWGWTGELFFGEGSRLTVL.

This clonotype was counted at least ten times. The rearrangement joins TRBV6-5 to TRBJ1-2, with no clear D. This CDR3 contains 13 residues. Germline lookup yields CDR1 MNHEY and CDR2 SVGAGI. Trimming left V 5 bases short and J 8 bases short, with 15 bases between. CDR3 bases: TGTGCCAGCAGTCCTCGAGGGAGTATAGGCTACACCTTC. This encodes CASSPRGSIGYTF.

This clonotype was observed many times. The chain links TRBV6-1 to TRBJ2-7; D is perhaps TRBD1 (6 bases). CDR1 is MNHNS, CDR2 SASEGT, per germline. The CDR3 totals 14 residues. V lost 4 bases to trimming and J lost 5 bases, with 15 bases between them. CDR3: CASSGGLLEHEQYF. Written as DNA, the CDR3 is TGTGCCAGCAGTGGGGGGCTCTTGGAGCACGAGCAGTACTTC.

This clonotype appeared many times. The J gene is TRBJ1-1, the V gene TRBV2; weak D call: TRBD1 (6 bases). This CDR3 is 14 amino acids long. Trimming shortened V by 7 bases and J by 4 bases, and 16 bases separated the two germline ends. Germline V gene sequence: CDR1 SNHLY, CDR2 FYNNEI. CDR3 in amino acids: CASTPDSFGTEAFF. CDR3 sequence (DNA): TGTGCCAGCACCCCGGACAGTTTTGGCACTGAAGCTTTCTTT. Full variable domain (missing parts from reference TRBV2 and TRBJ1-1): EPEVTQTPSHQVTQMGQEVILRCVPISNHLYFYWYRQILGQKVEFLVSFYNNEISEKSEIFDDQFSVERPDGSNFTLKIRSTKLEDSAMYFCASTPDSFGTEAFFGQGTRLTVV.

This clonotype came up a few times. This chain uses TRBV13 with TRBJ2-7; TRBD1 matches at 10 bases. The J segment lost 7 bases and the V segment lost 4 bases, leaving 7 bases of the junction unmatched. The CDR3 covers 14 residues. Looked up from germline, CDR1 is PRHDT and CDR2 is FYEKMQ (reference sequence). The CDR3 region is CASSYGQGGVEQYF. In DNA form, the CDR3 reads TGTGCCAGCAGCTACGGACAGGGGGGGGTGGAGCAGTACTTC.

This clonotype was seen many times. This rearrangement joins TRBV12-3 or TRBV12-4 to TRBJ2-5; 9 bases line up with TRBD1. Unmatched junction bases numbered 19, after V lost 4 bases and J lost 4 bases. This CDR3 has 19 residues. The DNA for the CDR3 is TGTGCCAGCAGTTCCCCCTCCGGGACAGGGCCCCTTCGGAGAGAGACCCAGTACTTC. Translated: CASSSPSGTGPLRRETQYF.

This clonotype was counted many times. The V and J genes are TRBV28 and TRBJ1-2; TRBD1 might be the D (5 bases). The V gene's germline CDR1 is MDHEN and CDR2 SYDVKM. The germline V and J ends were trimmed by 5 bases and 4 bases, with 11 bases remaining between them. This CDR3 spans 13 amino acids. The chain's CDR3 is CASSGYRSYGYTF. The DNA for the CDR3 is TGTGCCAGCAGTGGGTACAGGTCCTATGGCTACACCTTC.

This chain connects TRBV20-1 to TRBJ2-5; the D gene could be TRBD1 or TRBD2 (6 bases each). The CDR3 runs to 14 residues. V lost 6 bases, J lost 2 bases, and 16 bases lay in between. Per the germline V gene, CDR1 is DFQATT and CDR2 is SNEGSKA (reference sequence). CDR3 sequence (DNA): TGCAGTGCCAGGAGGGACACCTTACAAGAGACCCAGTACTTC. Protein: CSARRDTLQETQYF.

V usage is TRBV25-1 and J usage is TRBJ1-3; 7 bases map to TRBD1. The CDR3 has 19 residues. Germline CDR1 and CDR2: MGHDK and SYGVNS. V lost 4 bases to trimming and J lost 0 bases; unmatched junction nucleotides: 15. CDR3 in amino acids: CASSGHKPGTESSGNTIYF. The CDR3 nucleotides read TGTGCCAGCAGTGGACACAAGCCCGGGACAGAGAGCTCTGGAAACACCATATATTTT.

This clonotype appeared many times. The CDR3 sequence is CASSGQVDYGYTF. Written as DNA, the CDR3 is TGTGCCAGCAGCGGACAGGTCGACTATGGCTACACCTTC. The V and J genes are TRBV9 and TRBJ1-2; possible D gene TRBD1, 6 bases. This CDR3 comprises 13 residues. Per the germline V gene, CDR1 is SGDLS and CDR2 is YYNGEE. Trimming took off 3 bases at V and 3 bases at J, with 9 bases between the two ends.

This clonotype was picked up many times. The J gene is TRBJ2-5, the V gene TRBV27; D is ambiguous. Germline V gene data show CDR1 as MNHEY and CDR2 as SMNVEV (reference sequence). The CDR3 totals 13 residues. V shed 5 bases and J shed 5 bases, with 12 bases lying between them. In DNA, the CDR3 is TGTGCCAGCAGTACGGGCCGATGGGAGACCCAGTACTTC. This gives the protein CASSTGRWETQYF.

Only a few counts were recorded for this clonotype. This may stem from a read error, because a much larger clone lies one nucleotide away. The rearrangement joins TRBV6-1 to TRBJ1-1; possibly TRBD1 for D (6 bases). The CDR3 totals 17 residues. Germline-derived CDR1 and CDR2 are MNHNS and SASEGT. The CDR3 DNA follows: TGTGTCAGCAAACCCCGGGGCAGGGGAGCCTCGAACACTGAAGCTTTCTTT. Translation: CVSKPRGRGASNTEAFF.

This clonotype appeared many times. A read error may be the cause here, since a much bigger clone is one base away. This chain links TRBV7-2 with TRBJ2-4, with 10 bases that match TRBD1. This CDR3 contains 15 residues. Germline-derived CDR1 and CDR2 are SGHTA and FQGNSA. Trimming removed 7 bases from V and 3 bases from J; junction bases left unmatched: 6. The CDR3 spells CASNTDRGDKNIQYF. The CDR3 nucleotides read TGTGCCAGCAACACGGACAGGGGGGACAAAAACATTCAGTACTTC.

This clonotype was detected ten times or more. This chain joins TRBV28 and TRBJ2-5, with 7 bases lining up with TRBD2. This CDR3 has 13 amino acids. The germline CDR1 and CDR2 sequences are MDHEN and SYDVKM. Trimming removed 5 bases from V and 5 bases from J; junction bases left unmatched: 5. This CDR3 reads CASSRLGGETQYF. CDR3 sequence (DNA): TGTGCCAGCAGTCGCCTGGGGGGGGAGACCCAGTACTTC. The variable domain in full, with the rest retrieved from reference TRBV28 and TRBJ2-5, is DVKVTQSSRYLVKRTGEKVFLECVQDMDHENMFWYRQDPGLGLRLIYFSYDVKMKEKGDIPEGYSVSREKKERFSLILESASTNQTSMYLCASSRLGGETQYFGPGTRLLVL.

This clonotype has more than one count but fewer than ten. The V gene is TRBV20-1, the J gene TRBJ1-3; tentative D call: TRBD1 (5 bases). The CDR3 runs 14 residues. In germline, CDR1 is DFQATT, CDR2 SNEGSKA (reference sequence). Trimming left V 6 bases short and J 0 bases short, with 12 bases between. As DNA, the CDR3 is TGCAGTGCCCCGGACACCCGCTCTGGAAACACCATATATTTT. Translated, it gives CSAPDTRSGNTIYF.

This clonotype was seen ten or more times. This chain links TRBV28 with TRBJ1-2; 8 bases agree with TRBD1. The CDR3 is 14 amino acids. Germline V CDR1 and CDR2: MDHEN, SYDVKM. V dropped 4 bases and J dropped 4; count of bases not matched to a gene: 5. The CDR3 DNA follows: TGTGCCAGCAGTTGGACAGGGTCGCCCTATGGCTACACCTTC. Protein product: CASSWTGSPYGYTF.

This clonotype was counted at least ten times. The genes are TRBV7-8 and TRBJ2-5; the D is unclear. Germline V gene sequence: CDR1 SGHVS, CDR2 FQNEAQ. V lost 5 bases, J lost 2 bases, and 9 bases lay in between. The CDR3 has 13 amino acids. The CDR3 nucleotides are TGTGCCAGCAGCGCCTCGAGGCAAGAGACCCAGTACTTC. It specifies CASSASRQETQYF.

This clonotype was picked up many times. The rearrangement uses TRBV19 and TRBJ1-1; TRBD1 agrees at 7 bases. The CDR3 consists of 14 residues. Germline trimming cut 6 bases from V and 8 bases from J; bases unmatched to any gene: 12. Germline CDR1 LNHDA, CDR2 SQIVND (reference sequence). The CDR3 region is CASRIGQASSEAFF. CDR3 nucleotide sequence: TGTGCCAGTAGAATCGGACAGGCGAGTAGCGAAGCTTTCTTT.

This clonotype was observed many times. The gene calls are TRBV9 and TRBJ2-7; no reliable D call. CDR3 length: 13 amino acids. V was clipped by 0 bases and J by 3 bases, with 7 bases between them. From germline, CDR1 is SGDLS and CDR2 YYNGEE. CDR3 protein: CASSVDVGYEQYF. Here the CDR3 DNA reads TGTGCCAGCAGCGTAGATGTCGGCTACGAGCAGTACTTC.

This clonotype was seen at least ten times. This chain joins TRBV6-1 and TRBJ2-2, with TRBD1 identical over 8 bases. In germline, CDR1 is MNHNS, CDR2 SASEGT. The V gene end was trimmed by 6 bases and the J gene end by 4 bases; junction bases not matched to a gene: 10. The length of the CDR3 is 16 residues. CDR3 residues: CASSHTRTGSTGELFF. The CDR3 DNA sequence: TGTGCCAGCAGCCATACCCGGACAGGGTCCACCGGGGAGCTGTTTTTT.

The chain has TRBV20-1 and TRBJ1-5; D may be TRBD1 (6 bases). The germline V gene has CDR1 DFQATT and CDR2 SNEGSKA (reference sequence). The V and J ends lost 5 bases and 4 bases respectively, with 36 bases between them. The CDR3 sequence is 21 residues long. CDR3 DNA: TGCAGTGCTCGGGGGCGACCGGGACATCAGAACGAATCAGGCTCAAATCAGCCCCAGCATTTT. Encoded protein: CSARGRPGHQNESGSNQPQHF.

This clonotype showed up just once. CDR3 residues: CASSYSGAGLNTEAFF. The DNA for the CDR3 is TGTGCCAGCAGTTACTCGGGGGCAGGGTTGAACACTGAAGCTTTCTTT. The J gene is TRBJ1-1, the V gene TRBV6-5; a weak D match, TRBD1 (6 bases). The CDR3 is 16 amino acids. The germline V and J ends were trimmed by 0 bases and 0 bases, with 11 bases remaining between them. The germline CDR1 and CDR2 sequences are MNHEY and SVGAGI.

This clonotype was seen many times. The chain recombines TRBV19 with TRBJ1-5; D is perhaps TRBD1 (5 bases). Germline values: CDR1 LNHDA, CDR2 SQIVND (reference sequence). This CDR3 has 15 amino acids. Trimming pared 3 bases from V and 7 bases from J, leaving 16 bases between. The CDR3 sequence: CASSMAGAGHQPQHF. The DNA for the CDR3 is TGTGCCAGTAGTATGGCCGGTGCAGGACACCAGCCCCAGCATTTT.

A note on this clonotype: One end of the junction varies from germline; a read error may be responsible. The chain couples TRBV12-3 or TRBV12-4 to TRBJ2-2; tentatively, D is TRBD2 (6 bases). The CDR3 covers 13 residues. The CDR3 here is CASSFAGHGGLFF. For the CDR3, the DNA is TGTGCCAGCAGTTTCGCGGGCCACGGGGGGCTGTTTTTT.